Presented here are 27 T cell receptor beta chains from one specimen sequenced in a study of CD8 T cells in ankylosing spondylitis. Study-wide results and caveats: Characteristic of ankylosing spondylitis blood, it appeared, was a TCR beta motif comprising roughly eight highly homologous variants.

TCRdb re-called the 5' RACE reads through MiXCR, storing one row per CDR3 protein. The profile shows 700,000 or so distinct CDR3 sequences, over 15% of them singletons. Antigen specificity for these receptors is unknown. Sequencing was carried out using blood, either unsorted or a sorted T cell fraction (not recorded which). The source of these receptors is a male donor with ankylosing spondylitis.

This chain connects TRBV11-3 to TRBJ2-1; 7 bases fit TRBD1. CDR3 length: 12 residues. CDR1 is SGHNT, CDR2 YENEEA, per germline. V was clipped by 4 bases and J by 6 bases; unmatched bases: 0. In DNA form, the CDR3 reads TGTGCCAGCAGCTGGGACAGCAATGAGCAGTTCTTC. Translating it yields CASSWDSNEQFF.

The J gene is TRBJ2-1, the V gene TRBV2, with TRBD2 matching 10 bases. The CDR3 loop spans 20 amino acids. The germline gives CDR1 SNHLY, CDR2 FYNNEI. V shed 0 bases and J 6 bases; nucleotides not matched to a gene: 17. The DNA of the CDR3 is TGTGCCAGCAGTGAAGCCGGGGCTAGCGGGAGAGGGTGGTTAGGCAATGAGCAGTTCTTC. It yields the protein CASSEAGASGRGWLGNEQFF.

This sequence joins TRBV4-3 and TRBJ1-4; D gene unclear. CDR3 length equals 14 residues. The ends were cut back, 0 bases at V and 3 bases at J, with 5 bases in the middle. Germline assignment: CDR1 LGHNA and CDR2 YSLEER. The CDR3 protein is CASSQDRANEKLFF. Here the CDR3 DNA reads TGCGCCAGCAGCCAAGACCGGGCTAATGAAAAACTGTTTTTT.

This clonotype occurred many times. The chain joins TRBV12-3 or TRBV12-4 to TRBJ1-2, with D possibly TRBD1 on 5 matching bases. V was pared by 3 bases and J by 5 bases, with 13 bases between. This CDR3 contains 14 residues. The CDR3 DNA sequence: TGTGCCAGCAGTTTTGGGGACGGTCCATATGGCTACACCTTC. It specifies CASSFGDGPYGYTF.

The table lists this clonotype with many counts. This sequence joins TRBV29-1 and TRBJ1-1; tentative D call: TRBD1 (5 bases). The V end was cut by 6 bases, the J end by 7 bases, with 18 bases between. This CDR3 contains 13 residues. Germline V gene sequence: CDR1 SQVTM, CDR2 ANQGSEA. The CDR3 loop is CSVVDSAGREAFF. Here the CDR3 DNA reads TGCAGCGTCGTTGACAGCGCCGGTCGTGAAGCTTTCTTT.

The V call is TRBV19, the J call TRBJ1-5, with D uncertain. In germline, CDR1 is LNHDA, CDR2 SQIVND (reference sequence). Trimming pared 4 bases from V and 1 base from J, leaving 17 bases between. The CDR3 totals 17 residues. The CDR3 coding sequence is TGTGCCAGTAGTACCGGCCCCGGAGGGATAAGCAATCAGCCCCAGCATTTT. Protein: CASSTGPGGISNQPQHF.

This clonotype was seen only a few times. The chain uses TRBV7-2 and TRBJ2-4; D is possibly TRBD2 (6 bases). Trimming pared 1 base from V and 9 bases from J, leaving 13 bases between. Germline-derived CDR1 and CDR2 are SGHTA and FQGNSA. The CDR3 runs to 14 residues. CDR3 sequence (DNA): TGTGCCAGCAGCTTAGATGGCGAGACTAGCATTCAGTACTTC. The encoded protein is CASSLDGETSIQYF.

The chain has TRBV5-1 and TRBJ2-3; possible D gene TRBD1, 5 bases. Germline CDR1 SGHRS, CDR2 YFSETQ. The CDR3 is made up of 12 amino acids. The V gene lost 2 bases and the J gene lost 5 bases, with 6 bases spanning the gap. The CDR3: CASSFTGDTQYF. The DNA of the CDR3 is TGCGCCAGCAGCTTTACAGGAGATACGCAGTATTTT.

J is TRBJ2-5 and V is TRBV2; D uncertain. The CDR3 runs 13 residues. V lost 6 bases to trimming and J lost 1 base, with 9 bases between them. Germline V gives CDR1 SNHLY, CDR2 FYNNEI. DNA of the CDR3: TGTGCCAGCAGGGCGGACCTCCAAGAGACCCAGTACTTC. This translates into CASRADLQETQYF.

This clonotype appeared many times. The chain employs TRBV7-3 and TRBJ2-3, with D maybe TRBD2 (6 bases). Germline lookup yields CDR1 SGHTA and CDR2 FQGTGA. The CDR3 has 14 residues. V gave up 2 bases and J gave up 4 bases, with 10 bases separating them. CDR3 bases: TGTGCCAGCAGCTTACACCCTAGCGCAGATACGCAGTATTTT. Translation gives CASSLHPSADTQYF.

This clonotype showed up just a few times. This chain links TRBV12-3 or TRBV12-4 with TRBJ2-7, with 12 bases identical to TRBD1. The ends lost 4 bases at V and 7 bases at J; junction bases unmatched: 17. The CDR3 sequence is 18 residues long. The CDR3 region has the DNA TGTGCCAGCAGTTGGGCCCGCTGGGGGGGACAGGGGGCGGTTGAGCAGTACTTC. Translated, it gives CASSWARWGGQGAVEQYF.

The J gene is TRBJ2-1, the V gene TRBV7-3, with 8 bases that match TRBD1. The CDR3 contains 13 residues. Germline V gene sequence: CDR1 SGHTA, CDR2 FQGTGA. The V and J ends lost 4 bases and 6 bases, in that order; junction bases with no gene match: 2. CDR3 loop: CASSSTGGNEQFF. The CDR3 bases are TGTGCCAGCAGCTCTACAGGGGGCAATGAGCAGTTCTTC.

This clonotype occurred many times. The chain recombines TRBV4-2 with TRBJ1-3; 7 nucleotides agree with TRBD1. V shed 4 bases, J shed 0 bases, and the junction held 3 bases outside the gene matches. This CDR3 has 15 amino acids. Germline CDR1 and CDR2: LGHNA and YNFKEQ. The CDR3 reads CASSPRDSSGNTIYF. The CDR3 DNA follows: TGTGCCAGCAGCCCCCGGGACAGCTCTGGAAACACCATATATTTT.

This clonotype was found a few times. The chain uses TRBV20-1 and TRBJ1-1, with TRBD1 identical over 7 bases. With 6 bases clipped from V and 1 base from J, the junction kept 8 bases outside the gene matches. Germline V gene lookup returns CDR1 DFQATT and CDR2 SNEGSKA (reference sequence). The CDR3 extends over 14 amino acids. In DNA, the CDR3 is TGCAGTGCAACCCAACAGGGGAGGAACACTGAAGCTTTCTTT. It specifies CSATQQGRNTEAFF.

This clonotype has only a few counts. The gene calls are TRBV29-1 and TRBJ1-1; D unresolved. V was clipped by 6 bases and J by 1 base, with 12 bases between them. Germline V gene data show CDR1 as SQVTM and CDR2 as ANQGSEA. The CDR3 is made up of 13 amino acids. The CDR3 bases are TGCAGCGTACCGGGCCCGGCGAACACTGAAGCTTTCTTT. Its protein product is CSVPGPANTEAFF.

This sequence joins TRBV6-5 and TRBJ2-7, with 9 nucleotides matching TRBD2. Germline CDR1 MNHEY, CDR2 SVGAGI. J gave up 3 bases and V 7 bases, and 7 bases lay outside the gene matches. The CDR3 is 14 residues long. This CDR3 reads CASIMAGGDYEQYF. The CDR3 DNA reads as TGTGCCAGCATTATGGCGGGAGGGGACTACGAGCAGTACTTC.

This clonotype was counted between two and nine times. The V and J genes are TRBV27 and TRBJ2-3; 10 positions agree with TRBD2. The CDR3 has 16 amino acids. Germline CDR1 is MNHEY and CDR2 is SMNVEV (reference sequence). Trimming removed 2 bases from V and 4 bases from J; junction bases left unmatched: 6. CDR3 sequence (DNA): TGTGCCAGCAGTTTACGTCTAGCGGGAGTTCCAGATACGCAGTATTTT. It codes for CASSLRLAGVPDTQYF.

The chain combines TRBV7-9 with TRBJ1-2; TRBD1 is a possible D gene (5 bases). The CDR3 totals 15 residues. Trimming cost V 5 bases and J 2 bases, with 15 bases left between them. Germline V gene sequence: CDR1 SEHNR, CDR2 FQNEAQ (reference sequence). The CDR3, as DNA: TGTGCCAGCAGCGGGAGGGGCTCGGTGAACTATGGCTACACCTTC. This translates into CASSGRGSVNYGYTF.

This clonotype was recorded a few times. For the CDR3, the DNA is TGCGCCAGCAGCTGGGAAGGGGGGCACGAGCAGTACTTC. Its translation: CASSWEGGHEQYF. The V and J genes are TRBV5-1 and TRBJ2-7; perhaps D is TRBD1 or TRBD2 (6 bases each). Trimming stripped 3 bases from V and 5 bases from J, with 12 bases between. Germline lookup yields CDR1 SGHRS and CDR2 YFSETQ. The CDR3 runs to 13 residues.

For the CDR3, the DNA is TGTGCCAGCAGTTTATCAGGCCTGGGACAGGTGTTTGGGACCCAGTACTTC. Its translation: CASSLSGLGQVFGTQYF. This sequence joins TRBV12-3 or TRBV12-4 and TRBJ2-5; 8 bases align to TRBD1. There are 17 residues in the CDR3. V lost 2 bases to trimming and J lost 7 bases; unmatched junction nucleotides: 15.

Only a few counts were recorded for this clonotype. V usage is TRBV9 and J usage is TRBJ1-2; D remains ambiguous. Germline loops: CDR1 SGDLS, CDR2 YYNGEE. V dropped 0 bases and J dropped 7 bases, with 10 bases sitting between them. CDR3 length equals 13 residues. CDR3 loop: CASSVDKIGGYTF. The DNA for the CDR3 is TGTGCCAGCAGCGTAGACAAGATTGGTGGCTACACCTTC.

The CDR3 here is CASSPYGGSYEQYF. For the CDR3, the DNA is TGTGCCAGCAGCCCCTATGGCGGCTCCTACGAGCAGTACTTC. The chain combines TRBV7-9 with TRBJ2-7; D gene uncertain. The V end was cut by 5 bases, the J end by 0 bases, with 11 bases between. The CDR3 is 14 amino acids. The germline V gene has CDR1 SEHNR and CDR2 FQNEAQ (reference sequence).

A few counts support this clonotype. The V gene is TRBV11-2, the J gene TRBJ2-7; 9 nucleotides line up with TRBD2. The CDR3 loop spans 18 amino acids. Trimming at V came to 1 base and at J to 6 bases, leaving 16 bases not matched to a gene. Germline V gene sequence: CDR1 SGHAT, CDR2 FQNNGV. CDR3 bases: TGTGCCAGCAGCTTAGGGGCGGGAGGGCCATTAAAGGTGCGCGAGCAGTACTTC. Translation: CASSLGAGGPLKVREQYF.

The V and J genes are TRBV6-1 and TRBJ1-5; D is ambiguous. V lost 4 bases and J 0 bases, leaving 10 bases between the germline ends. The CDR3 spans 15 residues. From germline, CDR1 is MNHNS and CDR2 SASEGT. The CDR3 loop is CASSGSRSSNQPQHF. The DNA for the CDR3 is TGTGCCAGCAGTGGCAGCAGGTCTAGCAATCAGCCCCAGCATTTT.

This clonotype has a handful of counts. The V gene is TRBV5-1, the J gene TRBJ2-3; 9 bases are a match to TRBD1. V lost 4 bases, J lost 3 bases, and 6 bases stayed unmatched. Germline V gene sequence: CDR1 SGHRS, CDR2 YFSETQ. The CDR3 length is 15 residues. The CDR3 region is CASSHGTGRTDTQYF. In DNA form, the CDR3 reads TGCGCCAGCAGCCATGGGACAGGGAGGACAGATACGCAGTATTTT. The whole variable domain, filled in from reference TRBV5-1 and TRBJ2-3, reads KAGVTQTPRYLIKTRGQQVTLSCSPISGHRSVSWYQQTPGQGLQFLFEYFSETQRNKGNFPGRFSGRQFSNSRSEMNVSTLELGDSALYLCASSHGTGRTDTQYFGPGTRLTVL.

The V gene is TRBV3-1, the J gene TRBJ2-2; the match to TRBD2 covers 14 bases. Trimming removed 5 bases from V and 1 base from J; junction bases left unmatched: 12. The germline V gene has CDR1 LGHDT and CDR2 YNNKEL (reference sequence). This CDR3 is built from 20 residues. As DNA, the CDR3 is TGTGCCAGCAGCTCCCGCGTAGGACTAGCGGGGGGCCTGAACACCGGGGAGCTGTTTTTT. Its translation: CASSSRVGLAGGLNTGELFF.

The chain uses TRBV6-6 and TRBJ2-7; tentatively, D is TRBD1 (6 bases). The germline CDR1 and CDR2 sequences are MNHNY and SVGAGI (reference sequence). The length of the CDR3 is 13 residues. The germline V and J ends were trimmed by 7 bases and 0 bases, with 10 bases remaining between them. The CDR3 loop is CASTRGGSYEQYF. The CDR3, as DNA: TGTGCCAGCACCAGAGGGGGCTCCTACGAGCAGTACTTC.